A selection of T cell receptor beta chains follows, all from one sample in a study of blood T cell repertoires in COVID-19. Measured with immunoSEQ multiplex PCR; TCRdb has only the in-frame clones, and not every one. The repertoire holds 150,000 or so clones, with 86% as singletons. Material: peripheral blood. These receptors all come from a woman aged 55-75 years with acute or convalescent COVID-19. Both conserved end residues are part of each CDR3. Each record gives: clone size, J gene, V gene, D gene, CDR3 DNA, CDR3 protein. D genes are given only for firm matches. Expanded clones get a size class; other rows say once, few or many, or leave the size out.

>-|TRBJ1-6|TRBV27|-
TGTGCCAGTTCCAGTACAGCCAAGAATTCACCCCTCCACTTT
CASSSTAKNSPLHF
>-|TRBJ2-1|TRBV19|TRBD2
TGTGCCAGTAGTGGGTCTAAGCTAGCGGGGGGCGGCGAGCAGTTCTTC
CASSGSKLAGGGEQFF
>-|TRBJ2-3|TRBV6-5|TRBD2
TGTGCCAGCGAGAGCGGGGGATTTAGCACAGATACGCAGTATTTT
CASESGGFSTDTQYF
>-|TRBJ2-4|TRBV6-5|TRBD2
TGTGCCAGCAGGGCGGGAGGGGTAGCCAAAAACATTCAGTACTTC
CASRAGGVAKNIQYF
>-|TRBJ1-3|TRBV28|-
TGTGCCAGCAGCGGGTCGGACATCTCTGGAAACACCATATATTTT
CASSGSDISGNTIYF
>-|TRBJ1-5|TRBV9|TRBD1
TGTGCCAGCAGCGTAGCCGGACAGGGGGGACAGCCCCAGCATTTT
CASSVAGQGGQPQHF
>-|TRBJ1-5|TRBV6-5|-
TGTGCCAGCAGGCCGGGGTTCAATCAGCCCCAGCATTTT
CASRPGFNQPQHF
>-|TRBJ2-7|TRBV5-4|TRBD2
TGTGCCAGCAGCCTCCGGACTAGCGGGATCGAGCAGTACTTC
CASSLRTSGIEQYF
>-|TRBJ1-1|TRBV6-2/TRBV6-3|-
TGTGCCAGCGGTTTCGGCACTGAAGCTTTCTTT
CASGFGTEAFF
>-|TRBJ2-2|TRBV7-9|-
TGTGCCAGCAGCCCTAACAGGGATTTAAACACCGGGGAGCTGTTTTTT
CASSPNRDLNTGELFF
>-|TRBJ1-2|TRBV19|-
TGTGCCAGTAGTTTCCCCACGTCGACAGGTACTAACTATGGCTACACCTTC
CASSFPTSTGTNYGYTF
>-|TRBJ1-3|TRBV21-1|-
TGTGCCAGCAGCAAAGAGGGGTCTGGAAACACCATATATTTT
CASSKEGSGNTIYF
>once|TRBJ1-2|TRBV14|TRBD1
TGTGCCAGCAGCCAAAAGGTCTGGGACAGTAACTATGGCTACACCTTC
CASSQKVWDSNYGYTF
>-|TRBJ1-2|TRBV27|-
TGTGCCAGCAGTAGTAGGGGAGTACGCAGGGACTACTCCGGCTACACCTTC
CASSSRGVRRDYSGYTF
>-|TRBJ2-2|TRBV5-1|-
TGCGCCAGCAGCGACTCCGGCGCCTCCCCCGGGGAGCTGTTTTTT
CASSDSGASPGELFF
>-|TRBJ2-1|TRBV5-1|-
TGCGCCAGCAGCGAGTCGGTCACCAATGAGCAGTTCTTC
CASSESVTNEQFF
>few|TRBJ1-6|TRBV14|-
TGTGCCAGCAGCCAAGTTGAGGCCACTTTGGGTCGAAATTCACCCCTCCACTTT
CASSQVEATLGRNSPLHF
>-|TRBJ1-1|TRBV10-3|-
TGTGCCATCAGGGAGTCCGGTCTCGGGACTGAAGCTTTCTTT
CAIRESGLGTEAFF
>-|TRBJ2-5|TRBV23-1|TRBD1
TGCGCCAGCTCCCCCGGGACAGGGCCCCAAGGGCAAGAGACCCAGTACTTC
CASSPGTGPQGQETQYF
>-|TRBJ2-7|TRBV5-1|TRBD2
TGCGCCAGCAGTCGGGAGGGCCAGAGTTACGAGCAGTACTTC
CASSREGQSYEQYF
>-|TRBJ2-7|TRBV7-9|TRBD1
TGTGCCAGCAGCTACCCAGGGGGCCGCGAGCAGTACTTC
CASSYPGGREQYF
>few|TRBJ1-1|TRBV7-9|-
TGTGCCAGCAGCCGGATAGGGGGGGACACTGAAGCTTTCTTT
CASSRIGGDTEAFF
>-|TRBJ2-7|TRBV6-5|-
TGTGCCAGCAGTACACCTCTCGGGAACTACGAGCAGTACTTC
CASSTPLGNYEQYF
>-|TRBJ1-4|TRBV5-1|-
TGCGCCAGCAGCTTGGTCGGCGGGGCGGGTGAAAAACTGTTTTTT
CASSLVGGAGEKLFF
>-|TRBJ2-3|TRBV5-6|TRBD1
TGTGCCAGCAGCAGCGGACAGGGGGCATGGGATACGCAGTATTTT
CASSSGQGAWDTQYF
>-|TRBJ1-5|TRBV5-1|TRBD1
TGCGCCAGCAGCTTGGAGGGACAGGGGATTCAGCCCCAGCATTTT
CASSLEGQGIQPQHF
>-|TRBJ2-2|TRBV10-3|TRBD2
TGTGCCACCCCCAGCGGGGGGGCCGGCGGGGAGCTGTTTTTT
CATPSGGAGGELFF
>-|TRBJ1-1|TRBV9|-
TGTGCCAGCAGCGTAGGGAGTCCCCTGAACACTGAAGCTTTCTTT
CASSVGSPLNTEAFF
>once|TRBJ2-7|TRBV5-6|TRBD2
TGTGCCAGCAGCTTGCCGGGGGGGCCCTACGAGCAGTACTTC
CASSLPGGPYEQYF
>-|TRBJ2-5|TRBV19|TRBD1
TGTGCCAGTAGTATGGGCAGGGGGCGTCAAGAGACCCAGTACTTC
CASSMGRGRQETQYF
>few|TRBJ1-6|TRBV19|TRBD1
TGTGCCAGTAGTGACCGGGACAGGTTGAATTCACCCCTCCACTTT
CASSDRDRLNSPLHF
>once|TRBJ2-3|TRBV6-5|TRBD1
TGTGCCAGCAGCCAGAACGGACAGGGCACAGATACGCAGTATTTT
CASSQNGQGTDTQYF
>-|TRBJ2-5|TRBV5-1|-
TGCGCCAGCAGCTTGGCAGGGGGGCAAGAGACCCAGTACTTC
CASSLAGGQETQYF
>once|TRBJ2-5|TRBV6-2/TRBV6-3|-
TGTGCCAGCAGTACCCCCTCCCAGGGCCAAGAGACCCAGTACTTC
CASSTPSQGQETQYF
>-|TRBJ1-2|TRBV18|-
TGTGCCAGCTCATCTGACACGGGGGCTAACTATGGCTACACCTTC
CASSSDTGANYGYTF
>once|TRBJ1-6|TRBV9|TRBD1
TGTGCCAGCAGCGGGGCCGGGACAGAAAATTCACCCCTCCACTTT
CASSGAGTENSPLHF
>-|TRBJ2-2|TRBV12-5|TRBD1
TGTGCTAGTGGTTTCGGGACAGGGCCCTTAACCGGGGAGCTGTTTTTT
CASGFGTGPLTGELFF
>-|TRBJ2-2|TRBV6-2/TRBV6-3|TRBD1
TGTGCCAGCAGTTACTCTTTGACAGGGGGTCCCGGGGAGCTGTTTTTT
CASSYSLTGGPGELFF
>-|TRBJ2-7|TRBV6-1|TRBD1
TGTGCCAGCACCCCGACAGGGTACGAGCAGTACTTC
CASTPTGYEQYF
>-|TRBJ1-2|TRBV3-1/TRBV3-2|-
TGTGCCAGCAGCCATATTTATGGCTACACCTTC
CASSHIYGYTF
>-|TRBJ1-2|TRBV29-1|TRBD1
TGCAGCGTTGTGACAAACAGGGGCGAGTCTGGCTACACCTTC
CSVVTNRGESGYTF
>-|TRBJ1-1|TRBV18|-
TGTGCCAGCTCACCCCAGGGGAACACTGAAGCTTTCTTT
CASSPQGNTEAFF
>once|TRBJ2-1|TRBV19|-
TGTGCCAGTAGTATCCCAGGGAAGGTAAATGAGCAGTTCTTC
CASSIPGKVNEQFF
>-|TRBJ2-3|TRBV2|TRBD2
TGTGCCAGCAGTGAATTAGCGGGGGGAGGTGATACGCAGTATTTT
CASSELAGGGDTQYF
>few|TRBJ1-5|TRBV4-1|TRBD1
TGCGCCAGCAGCCAAGGGCAAGGGGGCGCGGATCAGCCCCAGCATTTT
CASSQGQGGADQPQHF
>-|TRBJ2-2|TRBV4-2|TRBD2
TGTGCCAGCAGCCAGAGCGGGGTTGGGGCCGGGGAGCTGTTTTTT
CASSQSGVGAGELFF
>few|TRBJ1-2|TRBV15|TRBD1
TGTGCCACCAGCGCCGATAAGGCAGGGGGTCTGACCAAGGATGGCTACACCTTC
CATSADKAGGLTKDGYTF
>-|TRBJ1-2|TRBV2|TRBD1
TGTGCCAGCAGTGAAGTGACAGGGTATGGCTACACCTTC
CASSEVTGYGYTF
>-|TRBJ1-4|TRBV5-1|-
TGCGCCAGTTCCGACAGGCTTAATGAAAAACTGTTTTTT
CASSDRLNEKLFF